This is a list of T cell receptor beta chains from one sample in a study of T cell changes during pregnancy in multiple sclerosis. TCRdb's table, derived via immunoSEQ multiplex PCR, lists solely in-frame clones and lacks some. The repertoire includes nearly 110,000 clones, about nine tenths of them detected once, and around 1.5% sits in the top ten. The sequencing used peripheral blood, collected after pregnancy. The receptors were sampled from a female donor with multiple sclerosis, enrolled in a pregnancy study. Each CDR3 is given with its conserved first and last residue. D genes are given only for firm matches. Not all rows give a size; the values are once, few, many and, for expanded clones, a class.

TRBD2	TRBV7-9	TRBJ2-7	14	.	TGTGCCAGCAGCCCAGCGGGAACCCCCTACGAGCAGTACTTC	CASSPAGTPYEQYF
.	TRBV27	TRBJ2-2	15	.	TGTGCCAGCAGTACACGACAGTCCGGAGCCGGGGAGCTGTTTTTT	CASSTRQSGAGELFF
TRBD1	TRBV10-3	TRBJ1-1	13	.	TGTGCCATCAGCTTTCAGGGGGACACTGAAGCTTTCTTT	CAISFQGDTEAFF
TRBD1	TRBV5-1	TRBJ2-6	18	.	TGCGCCAGCAGCCTGGGACAGGGGGCTAGCTCTGGGGCCAACGTCCTGACTTTC	CASSLGQGASSGANVLTF
TRBD1	TRBV5-1	TRBJ2-3	15	once	TGCGCCAGCAGCTTGGTCGACAGGGAGACAGATACGCAGTATTTT	CASSLVDRETDTQYF
TRBD2	TRBV5-1	TRBJ2-1	15	.	TGCGCCAGCAGCTTCACTAGCGGGGACAAGAATGAGCAGTTCTTC	CASSFTSGDKNEQFF
.	TRBV19	TRBJ1-5	15	.	TGTGCCAGTAACGCCCAGGGATTGGGCAATCAGCCCCAGCATTTT	CASNAQGLGNQPQHF
TRBD1	TRBV10-3	TRBJ1-1	11	.	TGTGCCATCAGGGGACAGGAGGAAGCTTTCTTT	CAIRGQEEAFF
.	TRBV19	TRBJ2-3	14	.	TGTGCCAGTAGTAGGCAGCCGAGGGCAGATACGCAGTATTTT	CASSRQPRADTQYF
.	TRBV5-1	TRBJ1-2	11	few	TGCGCCAGCAGCTTGGCCGGGGGCTACACCTTC	CASSLAGGYTF
TRBD2	TRBV6-1	TRBJ2-2	16	.	TGTGCCAGCAGTGAATTTGGGACTAGCGTTTCCGGGGAGCTGTTTTTT	CASSEFGTSVSGELFF
TRBD1	TRBV6-5	TRBJ1-1	15	.	TGTGCCAGCAGGGGGCTGACAGGGCGGTGGACTGAAGCTTTCTTT	CASRGLTGRWTEAFF
.	TRBV5-5	TRBJ1-2	15	.	TGTGCCAGCAGCTTGGTGCCAGGGGCGGGCCGAGGCTACACCTTC	CASSLVPGAGRGYTF
TRBD2	TRBV19	TRBJ2-7	16	.	TGTGCCAGTAGTACCGGTAGCGGGAGTGTGTCCTACGAGCAGTACTTC	CASSTGSGSVSYEQYF
TRBD2	TRBV18	TRBJ2-3	18	.	TGTGCCAGCTCACCACTTCTGCTAGGACTAGCGGGCACAGATACGCAGTATTTT	CASSPLLLGLAGTDTQYF
.	TRBV9	TRBJ1-1	16	.	TGTGCCAGCAGCGTAGGGGCCGGGAATGCGGGCACTGAAGCTTTCTTT	CASSVGAGNAGTEAFF
.	TRBV5-1	TRBJ2-7	15	.	TGCGCCAGCAGCTTGAGGGGCAGGGGAATCGACGAGCAGTACTTC	CASSLRGRGIDEQYF
.	TRBV18	TRBJ2-1	11	once	TGTGCCAGCTCACCAGACTCCGAGCAGTTCTTC	CASSPDSEQFF
TRBD2	TRBV4-1	TRBJ2-2	16	.	TGCGCCAGCAGCCAGGAGACTAGCATGAACACCGGGGAGCTGTTTTTT	CASSQETSMNTGELFF
.	TRBV19	TRBJ1-1	13	.	TGTGCCAGCCGACGCCCCGGGGGCACTGAAGCTTTCTTT	CASRRPGGTEAFF
.	TRBV28	TRBJ1-5	18	.	TGTGCCAGCAGCAAACCTGCTTCAGGGGTTGGTAGCAATCAGCCCCAGCATTTT	CASSKPASGVGSNQPQHF
.	TRBV6-1	TRBJ1-3	12	.	TGTGCCAGCTCAGGAACTGGAAACACCATATATTTT	CASSGTGNTIYF
TRBD1	TRBV9	TRBJ1-6	14	.	TGTGCCAGCAGCGACGACAGGGATAATTCACCCCTCCACTTT	CASSDDRDNSPLHF
TRBD2	TRBV10-3	TRBJ2-5	14	.	TGTGCCATCTCAGGGACGGGAGGGCAAGAGACCCAGTACTTC	CAISGTGGQETQYF
TRBD2	TRBV11-2	TRBJ2-7	16	once	TGTGCCAGCAGCTTAGGGACTAGCGGGATCGGGTACGAGCAGTACTTC	CASSLGTSGIGYEQYF
.	TRBV28	TRBJ1-5	12	.	TGTGCCAGCACCGGGAGTGGGCAGCCCCAGCATTTT	CASTGSGQPQHF
.	TRBV5-1	TRBJ1-1	13	once	TGCGCCAGCAGCTTCGAGAAGAACACTGAAGCTTTCTTT	CASSFEKNTEAFF
.	TRBV2	TRBJ1-1	13	.	TGTGCCAGCGGGCGACAGCCCTCCTTTGAAGCTTTCTTT	CASGRQPSFEAFF
.	TRBV28	TRBJ2-1	16	.	TGTGCCAGCAGTTTTGAGCGAGTAGGCCCCTACAATGAGCAGTTCTTC	CASSFERVGPYNEQFF
.	TRBV6-8	TRBJ2-7	15	.	TGTGCCAGCAGGGCGTGGAGGGGGGGTTCCTACGAGCAGTACTTC	CASRAWRGGSYEQYF
.	TRBV9	TRBJ2-3	15	.	TGTGCCAGCGGAGAGACAGGGAGGTTGAAATATACGCAGTATTTT	CASGETGRLKYTQYF
.	TRBV2	TRBJ1-6	13	.	TGTGCCCGCCAAGGGGGGGTCAATTCACCCCTCCACTTT	CARQGGVNSPLHF
TRBD1	TRBV27	TRBJ1-5	16	.	TGTGCCAGCAGTTTACGGACAGGGCCCCCAATCCAGCCCCAGCATTTT	CASSLRTGPPIQPQHF